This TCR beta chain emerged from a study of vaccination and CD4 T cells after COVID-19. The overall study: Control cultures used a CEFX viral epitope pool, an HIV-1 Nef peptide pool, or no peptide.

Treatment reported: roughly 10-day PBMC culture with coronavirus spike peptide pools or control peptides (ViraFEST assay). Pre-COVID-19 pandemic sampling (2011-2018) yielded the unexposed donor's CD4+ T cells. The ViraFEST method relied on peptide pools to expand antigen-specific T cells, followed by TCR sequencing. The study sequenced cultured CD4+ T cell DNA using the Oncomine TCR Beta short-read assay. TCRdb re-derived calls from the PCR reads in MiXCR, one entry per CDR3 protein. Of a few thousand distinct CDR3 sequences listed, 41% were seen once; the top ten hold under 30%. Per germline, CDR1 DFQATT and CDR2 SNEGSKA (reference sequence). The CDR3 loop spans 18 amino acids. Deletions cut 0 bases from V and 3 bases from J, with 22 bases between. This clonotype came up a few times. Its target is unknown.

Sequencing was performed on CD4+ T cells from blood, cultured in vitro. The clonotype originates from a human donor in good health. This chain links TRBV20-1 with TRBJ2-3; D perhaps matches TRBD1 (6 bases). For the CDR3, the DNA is TGCAGTGCTAGAGATCGCCTCTTAACAGGGTTTGGTACAGATACGCAGTATTTT. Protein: CSARDRLLTGFGTDTQYF.